This passage covers 20 T cell receptor beta chains from one sample sequenced in a study of blood T cell repertoires in COVID-19. Libraries were prepared by immunoSEQ multiplex PCR; TCRdb keeps only in-frame clonotypes and omits some of them. Of about 200,000 clones detected, over 75% appear once; the ten largest clones hold about a sixth. Sequenced sample: peripheral blood. These receptors were obtained from a man aged 50 to 59 with COVID-19, enrolled during active disease.

This chain links TRBV29-1 with TRBJ2-1, with 10 bases identical to TRBD2. Unmatched junction bases numbered 5, after V lost 0 bases and J lost 6 bases. Germline CDR1 SQVTM, CDR2 ANQGSEA. The CDR3 spans 15 residues. The CDR3 DNA reads as TGCAGCGTTGAAGAAACTAGCGGGATAGGCAATGAGCAGTTCTTC. It codes for CSVEETSGIGNEQFF.

In the case of this clone: Other nucleotide sequences in the sample specify the same CDR3. The V call is TRBV7-9, the J call TRBJ2-7; no clear D gene. This CDR3 spans 12 amino acids. Trimming took off 5 bases at V and 6 bases at J, with 11 bases between the two ends. CDR1 is SEHNR, CDR2 FQNEAQ, per germline (reference sequence). The CDR3 loop is CASSLSSSEQYF. In DNA, the CDR3 is TGTGCCAGCAGCCTGAGTAGTAGCGAGCAGTACTTC. Filled out from reference TRBV7-9 and TRBJ2-7, the complete variable domain reads DTGVSQNPRHKITKRGQNVTFRCDPISEHNRLYWYRQTLGQGPEFLTYFQNEAQLEKSRLLSDRFSAERPKGSFSTLEIQRTEQGDSAMYLCASSLSSSEQYFGPGTRLTVT.

This clone turned up a few times. The chain employs TRBV5-4 and TRBJ1-2; D is ambiguous. Trimming pared 3 bases from V and 1 base from J, leaving 4 bases between. CDR1 and CDR2 (germline): SGHNT, YYREEE (reference sequence). This CDR3 has 12 amino acids. This CDR3 reads CASSSNNYGYTF. CDR3 DNA sequence: TGTGCCAGCAGCTCCAATAACTATGGCTACACCTTC.

The gene calls are TRBV30 and TRBJ2-1, with 7 bases fitting TRBD2. Per germline, CDR1 GTSNPN and CDR2 SVGIG (reference sequence). The CDR3 is 14 residues long. V lost 2 bases and J lost 4; bases outside the gene matches: 5. The CDR3 DNA is TGTGCCTGGAGTTATGGCGGGGGTTACAATGAGCAGTTCTTC. This translates into CAWSYGGGYNEQFF.

The genes are TRBV28 and TRBJ1-1, with 9 bases lining up with TRBD1. CDR1 and CDR2 from the germline V gene are MDHEN and SYDVKM. V shed 7 bases and J 0 bases; nucleotides not matched to a gene: 9. The CDR3 has 16 residues. CDR3 DNA: TGTGCCAGCATCCGGTCGACAGGGGGGGTGAACACTGAAGCTTTCTTT. Amino acids: CASIRSTGGVNTEAFF.

The J gene is TRBJ2-7, the V gene TRBV10-3; D remains unclear. The V end lost 4 bases, the J end lost 5 bases, and 9 bases lay between the germline ends. CDR3 length: 12 residues. Germline values: CDR1 ENHRY, CDR2 SYGVKD. The CDR3 sequence is CAISGASDEQYF. CDR3 sequence (DNA): TGTGCCATCAGTGGAGCGTCGGACGAGCAGTACTTC.

The chain combines TRBV7-2 with TRBJ2-3; 12 bases are a match to TRBD2. The CDR3 has 18 amino acids. The germline CDR1 and CDR2 sequences are SGHTA and FQGNSA. V dropped 4 bases and J dropped 4; count of bases not matched to a gene: 12. The CDR3 loop is CASSSETSGRPASDTQYF. Written as DNA, the CDR3 is TGTGCCAGCAGCTCCGAGACTAGCGGGAGACCGGCATCAGATACGCAGTATTTT.

CDR3 sequence reads: CASSPSGGAFSIQYF. CDR3 nucleotide sequence: TGTGCCAGCAGCCCTAGCGGGGGGGCGTTTTCCATTCAGTACTTC. This chain connects TRBV7-3 to TRBJ2-4, with 12 bases matching TRBD2. Trimming cost V 5 bases and J 9 bases; bases outside gene matches: 8. CDR1 and CDR2 (germline): SGHTA, FQGTGA. The CDR3 has 15 amino acids.

V and J are TRBV6-1 and TRBJ1-3, with D unresolved. Germline-derived CDR1 and CDR2 are MNHNS and SASEGT. CDR3 length equals 14 residues. V was pared by 3 bases and J by 5 bases, with 11 bases between. In DNA, the CDR3 is TGTGCCAGCAGTGACCGGGATGGAAGAAACACCATATATTTT. Encoded protein: CASSDRDGRNTIYF.

This clone was found a few times. The rearrangement links TRBV6-1 to TRBJ1-5, with D tentatively TRBD1 (6 bases). The germline V gene has CDR1 MNHNS and CDR2 SASEGT. The CDR3 contains 18 residues. The germline V and J ends were trimmed by 0 bases and 1 base, with 16 bases remaining between them. The CDR3 nucleotides read TGTGCCAGCAGTGAAGCCGCGGGGGGGGCCCGGAGCAATCAGCCCCAGCATTTT. Amino acid sequence: CASSEAAGGARSNQPQHF.

This clone was counted once. V gene TRBV5-8 combines with J gene TRBJ1-1; D remains ambiguous. Trimming cost V 1 base and J 4 bases, with 14 bases left between them. The CDR3 contains 15 residues. CDR1 and CDR2 from the germline V gene are SGHTS and YDEGEE. The CDR3 here is CASSLSSGAPTEAFF. The DNA of the CDR3 is TGTGCCAGCAGCTTGTCGTCAGGTGCCCCCACTGAAGCTTTCTTT.

The V and J genes are TRBV5-6 and TRBJ2-7, with D unclear. Germline loops: CDR1 SGHDT, CDR2 YYEEEE. Trimming shortened V by 2 bases and J by 3 bases, and 9 bases separated the two germline ends. This CDR3 has 13 residues. As DNA, the CDR3 is TGTGCCAGCAGCTTAAACAGTATCTACGAGCAGTACTTC. It specifies CASSLNSIYEQYF.

The V call is TRBV25-1, the J call TRBJ1-1; D perhaps matches TRBD1 (5 bases). CDR1 is MGHDK, CDR2 SYGVNS, per germline. Trimming removed 8 bases at V and 9 bases at J, with 13 bases between. The CDR3 has 11 amino acids. CDR3 region: CASLGGKKAFF. The CDR3, as DNA: TGTGCCAGCCTCGGGGGAAAAAAAGCTTTCTTT.

This chain joins TRBV3-1 (or the pseudogene TRBV3-2) and TRBJ1-3; D is undetermined. The CDR3 totals 14 residues. The germline V gene has CDR1 LGHDT and CDR2 YNNKEL (reference sequence). The V gene lost 1 base and the J gene lost 8 bases, with 12 bases spanning the gap. CDR3 in amino acids: CASSQGLAPDTIYF. The CDR3 region has the DNA TGTGCCAGCAGCCAAGGGCTGGCTCCTGACACCATATATTTT.

The chain recombines TRBV10-3 with TRBJ2-1; a possible D gene is TRBD1 (6 bases). The germline CDR1 and CDR2 sequences are ENHRY and SYGVKD. The CDR3 length is 14 residues. The V end lost 10 bases, the J end lost 8 bases, and 21 bases lay between the germline ends. The CDR3: CASKDSLSGDEQFF. The CDR3, as DNA: TGTGCCAGCAAGGACAGCTTATCGGGCGATGAGCAGTTCTTC.

In DNA form, the CDR3 reads TGCAGTGCTAGTCGGGAAACCTACGAGCAGTACTTC. This encodes CSASRETYEQYF. The J gene is TRBJ2-7, the V gene TRBV20-1, with D perhaps matching TRBD2 (5 bases). Germline V lookup: CDR1 DFQATT, CDR2 SNEGSKA (reference sequence). Trimming cost V 3 bases and J 2 bases, with 8 bases left between them. This CDR3 comprises 12 residues.

V usage is TRBV27 and J usage is TRBJ2-7, with 8 bases fitting TRBD1. After removal of 6 bases from V and 6 bases from J, the junction contained 7 bases not matched to a gene. The CDR3 extends over 13 amino acids. Germline-derived CDR1 and CDR2 are MNHEY and SMNVEV (reference sequence). The chain's CDR3 is CASRRTGTGEQYF. DNA for the CDR3: TGTGCCAGCAGGAGGACAGGGACGGGCGAGCAGTACTTC.

The CDR3 protein is CSASSRGSYNEQFF. CDR3 DNA sequence: TGCAGTGCTAGTTCCCGGGGCTCCTACAATGAGCAGTTCTTC. The J gene is TRBJ2-1, the V gene TRBV20-1; the D gene is possibly TRBD2 (5 bases). With 3 bases removed from V and 0 bases from J, the gap between germline ends came to 9 bases. Germline CDR1 and CDR2: DFQATT and SNEGSKA (reference sequence). The CDR3 is 14 amino acids.

V gene TRBV11-2 combines with J gene TRBJ2-1; 11 bases map to TRBD2. V lost 5 bases to trimming and J lost 9 bases; unmatched junction nucleotides: 9. This CDR3 comprises 15 residues. Looked up from germline, CDR1 is SGHAT and CDR2 is FQNNGV. CDR3 residues: CASSPGLAVTGEQFF. CDR3 nucleotides: TGTGCCAGCAGCCCGGGACTAGCGGTAACGGGTGAGCAGTTCTTC.

This clone has a single count. The chain recombines TRBV2 with TRBJ2-1; possibly TRBD2 for D (6 bases). V was pared by 6 bases and J by 0 bases, with 12 bases between. There are 15 residues in the CDR3. The germline V gene has CDR1 SNHLY and CDR2 FYNNEI. The CDR3 here is CASSPAGSSYNEQFF. As DNA, the CDR3 is TGTGCCAGCAGCCCGGCGGGGAGCTCCTACAATGAGCAGTTCTTC.